The next 21 T cell receptor beta chains were all read from a single sample in a study of blood T cell repertoires in COVID-19. TCRdb's copy holds only in-frame clones and misses some; the assay was immunoSEQ multiplex PCR. Altogether 320,000 or so clones are present, roughly 87% being singletons, with the ten largest covering roughly 1%. Sequencing was carried out using PBMCs or T cells enriched from blood (not recorded which). These receptors originate from a woman in her twenties or thirties who had recovered from COVID-19.

This sequence joins TRBV2 and TRBJ1-3, with D uncertain. Germline-derived CDR1 and CDR2 are SNHLY and FYNNEI. Trimming shortened V by 6 bases and J by 0 bases, and 12 bases separated the two germline ends. This CDR3 contains 15 residues. As DNA, the CDR3 is TGTGCCAGCAGAAGAGACGGGAGCTCTGGAAACACCATATATTTT. It translates to CASRRDGSSGNTIYF. Together with reference TRBV2 and TRBJ1-3, the CDR3 gives the full variable domain: EPEVTQTPSHQVTQMGQEVILRCVPISNHLYFYWYRQILGQKVEFLVSFYNNEISEKSEIFDDQFSVERPDGSNFTLKIRSTKLEDSAMYFCASRRDGSSGNTIYFGEGSWLTVV.

This clone appeared once. The J gene is TRBJ2-7, the V gene TRBV5-1, with TRBD1 matching 9 bases. V dropped 4 bases and J dropped 7; count of bases not matched to a gene: 15. Germline V gene lookup returns CDR1 SGHRS and CDR2 YFSETQ. CDR3 length: 16 residues. CDR3 amino acids: CASSKYAQGATGEQYF. In DNA, the CDR3 is TGCGCCAGCAGCAAGTACGCACAGGGGGCTACGGGGGAGCAGTACTTC.

The chain joins TRBV7-6 to TRBJ1-3; D is possibly TRBD1 (6 bases). The V end was cut by 4 bases, the J end by 0 bases, with 19 bases between. The CDR3 sequence is 18 residues long. Germline V gene sequence: CDR1 SGHVS, CDR2 FNYEAQ. The CDR3 coding sequence is TGTGCCAGCAGCTCCCTTGGACAGAAAAAGTTCTCTGGAAACACCATATATTTT. It is translated as CASSSLGQKKFSGNTIYF. The whole variable domain, remainder taken from reference TRBV7-6 and TRBJ1-3, is GAGVSQSPRYKVTKRGQDVALRCDPISGHVSLYWYRQALGQGPEFLTYFNYEAQQDKSGLPNDRFSAERPEGSISTLTIQRTEQRDSAMYRCASSSLGQKKFSGNTIYFGEGSWLTVV.

The rearrangement links TRBV27 to TRBJ2-3; tentatively, D is TRBD1 (5 bases). Germline lookup yields CDR1 MNHEY and CDR2 SMNVEV (reference sequence). V lost 3 bases and J 2 bases, leaving 15 bases between the germline ends. This CDR3 comprises 16 residues. In nucleotides, the CDR3 is TGTGCCAGCAGTTTGGGGCCGTACAGAGTCACAGATACGCAGTATTTT. Translating it yields CASSLGPYRVTDTQYF.

This sequence joins TRBV2 and TRBJ1-6, with D perhaps matching TRBD1 (6 bases). V was shortened by 2 bases and J by 6 bases, with 11 bases between the two germline ends. This CDR3 is 15 amino acids long. Germline loops: CDR1 SNHLY, CDR2 FYNNEI. The CDR3, as DNA: TGTGCCAGCAGTGAATCGACAGGCTTTAATTCACCCCTCCACTTT. Residues: CASSESTGFNSPLHF.

V and J are TRBV6-2 or TRBV6-3 and TRBJ1-2; D not certain. V was clipped by 2 bases and J by 3 bases, with 13 bases between them. This CDR3 has 15 amino acids. Germline V CDR1 and CDR2: MNHEY, SVGEGT. CDR3 amino acids: CASSYGPPAYYGYTF. CDR3 sequence (DNA): TGTGCCAGCAGTTACGGGCCGCCCGCTTACTATGGCTACACCTTC.

This clone has only a few counts. The gene calls are TRBV4-1 and TRBJ1-6; D is unresolved. Germline CDR1 MGHRA, CDR2 YSYEKL. There are 15 residues in the CDR3. V lost 0 bases and J lost 6, with 9 bases in between. This CDR3 is CASSQERGSNSPLHF. CDR3 DNA: TGCGCCAGCAGCCAAGAGCGGGGATCTAATTCACCCCTCCACTTT.

The rearrangement uses TRBV5-1 and TRBJ1-2; TRBD1 agrees at 10 bases. Germline assignment: CDR1 SGHRS and CDR2 YFSETQ. The CDR3 is made up of 14 amino acids. V gave up 3 bases and J gave up 6 bases; unmatched junction bases: 5. The CDR3 region is CASSSGTGANGYTF. CDR3 in DNA: TGCGCCAGCAGCTCCGGGACAGGGGCTAATGGCTACACCTTC.

The chain recombines TRBV2 with TRBJ1-1; TRBD1 is a possible D gene (6 bases). Trimming pared 7 bases from V and 0 bases from J, leaving 12 bases between. CDR3 length: 14 amino acids. CDR1 and CDR2 from the germline V gene are SNHLY and FYNNEI. The CDR3 DNA reads TGTGCCAGCACATTCGACAGGATGAACACTGAAGCTTTCTTT. Amino acid sequence: CASTFDRMNTEAFF.

This clone was recorded only once. The chain combines TRBV7-9 with TRBJ2-1, with 11 nucleotides matching TRBD1. The CDR3 is 15 residues long. CDR1 and CDR2 from the germline V gene are SEHNR and FQNEAQ (reference sequence). Trimming cost V 1 base and J 9 bases; bases outside gene matches: 5. This CDR3 reads CASSLDVDRGLEQFF. The CDR3 nucleotides read TGTGCCAGCAGCTTAGATGTGGACAGGGGGCTTGAGCAGTTCTTC.

J is TRBJ2-5 and V is TRBV7-9; TRBD2 might be the D (7 bases). Germline V gene lookup returns CDR1 SEHNR and CDR2 FQNEAQ (reference sequence). CDR3 length: 16 residues. The germline V and J ends were trimmed by 1 base and 2 bases, with 14 bases remaining between them. The CDR3 protein is CASSLGGRGGQETQYF. The CDR3 coding sequence is TGTGCCAGCAGCTTAGGAGGCAGGGGAGGGCAAGAGACCCAGTACTTC.

This chain connects TRBV5-4 to TRBJ2-4; the match to TRBD2 covers 8 bases. The V segment lost 0 bases and the J segment 5 bases; nucleotides outside the gene matches: 4. Germline CDR1 SGHNT, CDR2 YYREEE (reference sequence). The CDR3 runs to 15 residues. CDR3 nucleotides: TGTGCCAGCAGCTTGGAAGCGGGGGCCGAAAACATTCAGTACTTC. Protein: CASSLEAGAENIQYF.

Here the CDR3 reads CSYTPGGNGEQYF. CDR3 nucleotides: TGCAGCTACACTCCAGGGGGCAACGGCGAGCAGTACTTC. The V and J genes are TRBV29-1 and TRBJ2-7; 8 positions agree with TRBD1. The CDR3 extends over 13 amino acids. J was trimmed by 6 bases and V by 8 bases; bases with no gene match: 12. Germline CDR1 SQVTM, CDR2 ANQGSEA.

This sequence joins TRBV19 and TRBJ1-5, with TRBD1 identical over 8 bases. This CDR3 has 17 amino acids. Germline V CDR1 and CDR2: LNHDA, SQIVND (reference sequence). V lost 3 bases to trimming and J lost 7 bases; unmatched junction nucleotides: 14. This CDR3 is CASSIPITGGRGQPQHF. CDR3 DNA sequence: TGTGCCAGTAGTATCCCAATTACAGGGGGAAGGGGGCAGCCCCAGCATTTT. Full variable domain (rest looked up from reference TRBV19 and TRBJ1-5): DGGITQSPKYLFRKEGQNVTLSCEQNLNHDAMYWYRQDPGQGLRLIYYSQIVNDFQKGDIAEGYSVSREKKESFPLTVTSAQKNPTAFYLCASSIPITGGRGQPQHFGDGTRLSIL.

V usage is TRBV5-1 and J usage is TRBJ1-2; 10 bases map to TRBD1. Germline V lookup: CDR1 SGHRS, CDR2 YFSETQ. The CDR3 covers 15 residues. The V gene end was trimmed by 4 bases and the J gene end by 4 bases; junction bases not matched to a gene: 7. The CDR3 here is CASSQPGQGGYGYTF. In DNA, the CDR3 is TGCGCCAGCAGCCAACCAGGACAGGGGGGCTATGGCTACACCTTC.

This sequence joins TRBV6-2 or TRBV6-3 and TRBJ1-5; TRBD1 matches at 11 bases. CDR3 length equals 18 residues. V dropped 2 bases and J dropped 3; count of bases not matched to a gene: 9. Germline V gives CDR1 MNHEY, CDR2 SVGEGT. The CDR3 is CASSYNLGQGAANQPQHF. The CDR3 bases are TGTGCCAGCAGTTACAATCTCGGACAGGGGGCTGCCAATCAGCCCCAGCATTTT.

This chain links TRBV20-1 with TRBJ1-2; a weak D match, TRBD1 (5 bases). In germline, CDR1 is DFQATT, CDR2 SNEGSKA (reference sequence). The CDR3 loop spans 11 amino acids. The CDR3: CSVRVGYGYTF. In DNA form, the CDR3 reads TGCAGCGTCAGGGTGGGCTATGGCTACACCTTC.

The chain carries TRBV19 and TRBJ2-7, with no clear D. Looked up from germline, CDR1 is LNHDA and CDR2 is SQIVND (reference sequence). V was cut by 5 bases and J by 5 bases, with 10 bases left in between. The CDR3 totals 12 residues. The CDR3 DNA reads TGTGCCAGTAGTTGGCCAGCGAACGAGCAGTACTTC. It yields the protein CASSWPANEQYF.

V usage is TRBV29-1 and J usage is TRBJ2-2, with 7 bases matching TRBD2. The CDR3 runs 15 residues. The V gene end was trimmed by 5 bases and the J gene end by 3 bases; junction bases not matched to a gene: 9. In germline, CDR1 is SQVTM, CDR2 ANQGSEA. CDR3 sequence: CSVNSRAGDTGELFF. CDR3 DNA sequence: TGCAGCGTTAACTCCAGGGCGGGAGACACCGGGGAGCTGTTTTTT.

The chain combines TRBV11-2 with TRBJ2-5; tentatively, D is TRBD1 (5 bases). From germline, CDR1 is SGHAT and CDR2 FQNNGV. Trimming cost V 1 base and J 5 bases, with 14 bases left between them. The CDR3 totals 15 residues. CDR3 nucleotide sequence: TGTGCCAGCAGCTTAGTAAGGGGCCAAGGGGAGACCCAGTACTTC. Encoded protein: CASSLVRGQGETQYF.

V gene TRBV5-4 combines with J gene TRBJ2-1; TRBD2 matches 9 bases. Trimming took 4 bases from V and 10 from J; bases not matched to a gene: 15. The CDR3 runs to 16 residues. The germline V gene has CDR1 SGHNT and CDR2 YYREEE (reference sequence). The DNA of the CDR3 is TGTGCCAGCAGCGGCCACGGCGGGGGGGCTTCTTTCGAGCAGTTCTTC. Its translation: CASSGHGGGASFEQFF.